This T cell receptor (beta chain) stems from a study of CD8 T cells in ankylosing spondylitis. Construction of TCR beta libraries was performed using quantitative 5'-RACE with molecular barcodes. TCRdb analysed the 5' RACE reads with MiXCR anew, one entry per CDR3 protein. The sample records roughly 220,000 distinct CDR3 sequences, roughly 10% being singletons. Study-wide points: Past research had described some motif variants in reactive arthritis synovial fluid and blood. Typical of ankylosing spondylitis blood, it appeared, was a TCR beta motif of several highly homologous variants.

Many counts were recorded for this clonotype. What it recognizes is unknown. Sequences were obtained from blood, either unsorted or a sorted T cell fraction (not recorded which). The source is a male donor with ankylosing spondylitis or in good health (not recorded which).

CDR3 loop: CASSLATTGGPSPLHF. The CDR3 DNA reads TGTGCCAGCAGCTTGGCTACTACAGGGGGACCTTCACCCCTCCACTTT. The chain has TRBV5-6 and TRBJ1-6; TRBD1 matches at 8 bases. CDR3 size: 16 residues. CDR1 and CDR2 (germline): SGHDT, YYEEEE. Trimming removed 0 bases from V and 9 bases from J; junction bases left unmatched: 8.